Presented here are 20 T cell receptor beta chains from one specimen sequenced in a study of memory CD4+ T cells and cytomegalovirus serostatus. Profiling relied on immunoSEQ multiplex PCR, and the TCRdb table lists in-frame clones only, not all of them. The sample includes more than 40,000 clones, 70% to 80% of them seen just once. The sort gate was single viable CD3+CD4+CD8-CD45RO+ cells for memory CD4+ T cells. Specimen: memory CD4+ T cells from blood. The receptors were sampled from an adult in good health and CMV-seronegative.

The genes are TRBV6-6 and TRBJ2-2; 15 nucleotides align to TRBD2. Germline V lookup: CDR1 MNHNY, CDR2 SVGAGI (reference sequence). The CDR3 has 16 residues. Trimming took 5 bases from V and 6 from J; bases not matched to a gene: 4. The CDR3 reads CASSHRTSGRAGELFF. CDR3 bases: TGTGCCAGCAGTCATAGGACTAGCGGGAGGGCCGGGGAGCTGTTTTTT.

The chain joins TRBV7-9 to TRBJ1-2; 8 bases line up with TRBD1. Trimming cost V 5 bases and J 6 bases; bases outside gene matches: 5. The germline gives CDR1 SEHNR, CDR2 FQNEAQ (reference sequence). The CDR3 sequence is 13 residues long. This chain's CDR3 is CASSQTGGNGYTF. CDR3 sequence (DNA): TGTGCCAGCAGCCAAACAGGGGGGAATGGCTACACCTTC.

The chain combines TRBV7-9 with TRBJ1-1, with a possible D match to TRBD1 (6 bases). The CDR3 sequence is 15 residues long. Germline values: CDR1 SEHNR, CDR2 FQNEAQ (reference sequence). V gave up 1 base and J gave up 11 bases, with 20 bases separating them. For the CDR3, the DNA is TGTGCCAGCAGCTTAGGAGACAGGCCCTCACGCGGCGCTTTCTTT. This codes for CASSLGDRPSRGAFF.

V and J are TRBV30 and TRBJ2-7; no firm D call. The V end lost 2 bases, the J end lost 5 bases, and 16 bases lay between the germline ends. Germline V gives CDR1 GTSNPN, CDR2 SVGIG (reference sequence). The CDR3 is 14 residues long. This chain's CDR3 is CAWSQDPPMDEQYF. DNA for the CDR3: TGTGCCTGGAGTCAGGACCCACCCATGGACGAGCAGTACTTC.

With respect to this clone: Relative to the germline gene, one junction end is altered; a read error may explain this. V and J are TRBV7-6 and TRBJ2-2; D possibly corresponds to TRBD2 (6 bases). The germline V gene encodes CDR1 SGHVS and CDR2 FNYEAQ. The CDR3 is made up of 16 amino acids. DNA of the CDR3: TGTGCCAGCAGCTTCGCCGAGGCGGGGAACGCCGGGGAGCTGTTTTTT. This translates into CASSFAEAGNAGELFF.

The CDR3 DNA is TGTGCCAGTAGTATTTTCTCCGGGGAGCTGTTTTTT. Translating gives CASSIFSGELFF. The chain has TRBV19 and TRBJ2-2; no definite D call. The ends were cut back, 3 bases at V and 6 bases at J, with 5 bases in the middle. CDR3 length: 12 amino acids. Germline V gives CDR1 LNHDA, CDR2 SQIVND (reference sequence).

V gene TRBV5-5 combines with J gene TRBJ1-1, with D hard to call. The CDR3 consists of 12 residues. Germline V lookup: CDR1 SGHKS, CDR2 YYEKEE (reference sequence). V lost 2 bases and J lost 4, with 6 bases in between. The CDR3 here is CASSLRGTEAFF. The DNA of the CDR3 is TGTGCCAGCAGCTTAAGAGGCACTGAAGCTTTCTTT.

The rearrangement joins TRBV29-1 to TRBJ2-7; 10 bases agree with TRBD2. From germline, CDR1 is SQVTM and CDR2 ANQGSEA. The CDR3 runs to 15 residues. V gave up 1 base and J gave up 0 bases; unmatched junction bases: 3. DNA for the CDR3: TGCAGCGTTGAAGGATCTAGCGGGAGCTCCTACGAGCAGTACTTC. The encoded protein is CSVEGSSGSSYEQYF.

The chain carries TRBV20-1 and TRBJ2-3; no clear D. Germline values: CDR1 DFQATT, CDR2 SNEGSKA (reference sequence). The CDR3 loop spans 11 amino acids. V was cut by 3 bases and J by 6 bases, with 7 bases left in between. Here the CDR3 reads CSARPMDTQYF. CDR3 coding DNA: TGCAGTGCTAGGCCCATGGATACGCAGTATTTT.

The chain couples TRBV28 to TRBJ2-6; D is unclear. V gave up 2 bases and J gave up 2 bases, with 7 bases separating them. Per germline, CDR1 MDHEN and CDR2 SYDVKM. The CDR3 extends over 15 amino acids. CDR3: CASSLMGAGANVLTF. CDR3 nucleotides: TGTGCCAGCAGTTTAATGGGTGCTGGGGCCAACGTCCTGACTTTC.

This clone was found once. The V gene is TRBV29-1, the J gene TRBJ2-1; D is perhaps TRBD2 (7 bases). V lost 3 bases and J lost 12, with 12 bases in between. This CDR3 is 11 amino acids long. Germline CDR1 reads SQVTM; CDR2 reads ANQGSEA. The CDR3 DNA sequence: TGCAGCGTTGATGAGGGGGGGAGGCAGTTCTTC. Translating gives CSVDEGGRQFF.

The chain employs TRBV15 and TRBJ2-5, with a weak D call TRBD2 (6 bases). Trimming pared 4 bases from V and 3 bases from J, leaving 18 bases between. The CDR3 has 16 amino acids. Germline CDR1 reads LNHNV; CDR2 reads YYDKDF (reference sequence). CDR3 in amino acids: CATSTMTGLLEETQYF. CDR3 DNA: TGTGCCACCAGCACGATGACGGGACTCCTGGAAGAGACCCAGTACTTC.

The CDR3 loop reads CASSQGGFETGYGYTF. The CDR3, as DNA: TGTGCCAGCAGCCAAGGTGGTTTCGAGACAGGCTATGGCTACACCTTC. The V and J genes are TRBV4-2 and TRBJ1-2; tentatively, D is TRBD1 (6 bases). The germline CDR1 and CDR2 sequences are LGHNA and YNFKEQ. The CDR3 consists of 16 residues. V was pared by 1 base and J by 4 bases, with 16 bases between.

The chain recombines TRBV7-9 with TRBJ2-5; tentatively, D is TRBD1 or TRBD2 (5 bases each). V was shortened by 6 bases and J by 4 bases, with 15 bases between the two germline ends. This CDR3 contains 14 residues. Germline V CDR1 and CDR2: SEHNR, FQNEAQ (reference sequence). The CDR3: CASRSSGPGETQYF. The DNA of the CDR3 is TGTGCCAGCAGGTCCTCGGGGCCAGGAGAGACCCAGTACTTC.

This clone was counted a single time. The rearrangement uses TRBV28 and TRBJ1-2; 8 bases are shared with TRBD1. There are 14 residues in the CDR3. With 6 bases clipped from V and 2 bases from J, the junction kept 5 bases outside the gene matches. Germline CDR1 is MDHEN and CDR2 is SYDVKM. The CDR3 nucleotides read TGTGCCAGCAGCCCAGGGGGCGTAAACTATGGCTACACCTTC. The encoded protein is CASSPGGVNYGYTF.

The rearrangement links TRBV10-3 to TRBJ2-1; D call uncertain. The CDR3 is 15 residues long. The V and J ends lost 0 bases and 5 bases respectively, with 11 bases between them. Germline CDR1 reads ENHRY; CDR2 reads SYGVKD. CDR3 in DNA: TGTGCCATCAGTGAGTCGAGTGTGCTGAACAATGAGCAGTTCTTC. This translates into CAISESSVLNNEQFF.

The V gene is TRBV5-6, the J gene TRBJ1-1; D is perhaps TRBD1 (5 bases). Germline assignment: CDR1 SGHDT and CDR2 YYEEEE. This CDR3 is 15 amino acids long. V was shortened by 0 bases and J by 4 bases, with 13 bases between the two germline ends. CDR3 coding DNA: TGTGCCAGCAGCTTGGGCCCCGGGGGAGGCACTGAAGCTTTCTTT. Its translation is CASSLGPGGGTEAFF.

This sequence joins TRBV7-2 and TRBJ2-7, with 10 bases that match TRBD1. The germline V gene encodes CDR1 SGHTA and CDR2 FQGNSA. V was pared by 0 bases and J by 3 bases, with 2 bases of the junction left unmatched. The CDR3 is 15 residues long. The CDR3: CASSLAGQGHYEQYF. CDR3 DNA sequence: TGTGCCAGCAGCTTAGCGGGACAGGGGCACTACGAGCAGTACTTC. Full variable domain (remainder filled in from reference TRBV7-2 and TRBJ2-7): GAGVSQSPSNKVTEKGKDVELRCDPISGHTALYWYRQSLGQGLEFLIYFQGNSAPDKSGLPSDRFSAERTGGSVSTLTIQRTQQEDSAVYLCASSLAGQGHYEQYFGPGTRLTVT.

This chain links TRBV19 with TRBJ1-5; D may be TRBD1 (5 bases). Germline V gene sequence: CDR1 LNHDA, CDR2 SQIVND (reference sequence). This CDR3 comprises 15 residues. The V end was cut by 8 bases, the J end by 1 base, with 15 bases between. The chain's CDR3 is CASAGRGASNQPQHF. CDR3 nucleotide sequence: TGTGCCAGTGCAGGACGAGGGGCAAGCAATCAGCCCCAGCATTTT.

The gene calls are TRBV18 and TRBJ2-5, with 10 bases aligning to TRBD1. Germline CDR1 is KGHSH and CDR2 is LQKENI. V lost 3 bases, J lost 5 bases, and 6 bases stayed unmatched. The CDR3 consists of 15 residues. CDR3 nucleotide sequence: TGTGCCAGCTCACCCAGACAGGGGGCGTTTGAGACCCAGTACTTC. The encoded protein is CASSPRQGAFETQYF.